A single sample is the source of the 19 T cell receptor beta chains below, sequenced in a study of T-cell reconstitution after alpha-beta-depleted transplantation in children. This sample's TCRbeta library carried unique molecular identifier barcodes. Using its own MiXCR run on the PCR reads, TCRdb lists one record per CDR3 protein. The sample lists roughly 790,000 distinct CDR3 sequences, around 15% occurring once. This sample comprised PBMCs, mostly from graft donor cells, obtained 360 days after TCRalphabeta/CD19-depleted stem cell transplant. These receptors originate from a male patient between 5 and 17 years old who had a stem cell transplant for acute lymphoblastic leukemia, so the T cells may come from the graft donor.

This clonotype was counted only a few times. The gene calls are TRBV12-3 or TRBV12-4 and TRBJ2-3, with TRBD1 matching over 10 bases. This CDR3 has 16 amino acids. V lost 6 bases, J lost 6 bases, and 12 bases stayed unmatched. CDR3: CASRHPGQGFGDTQYF. The CDR3 DNA follows: TGTGCCAGCAGACACCCGGGACAGGGGTTCGGGGATACGCAGTATTTT.

The chain combines TRBV11-2 with TRBJ2-3, with TRBD1 as a possible D gene (6 bases). Germline CDR1 is SGHAT and CDR2 is FQNNGV. V lost 4 bases and J 7 bases, leaving 18 bases between the germline ends. CDR3 length: 15 residues. CDR3 coding DNA: TGTGCCAGCAGCTCCATCAGGGGACCCGGAAATACGCAGTATTTT. The encoded protein is CASSSIRGPGNTQYF.

The chain links TRBV7-6 to TRBJ2-7, with TRBD2 matching 8 bases. V was pared by 4 bases and J by 5 bases, with 7 bases of the junction left unmatched. CDR1 SGHVS and CDR2 FNYEAQ come from the germline V gene. The CDR3 loop spans 14 amino acids. This CDR3 is CASSSSGLGNEQYF. In nucleotides, the CDR3 is TGTGCCAGCAGCTCCTCGGGACTAGGGAACGAGCAGTACTTC.

The chain couples TRBV12-3 or TRBV12-4 to TRBJ1-5; no definite D call. Trimming removed 4 bases at V and 7 bases at J, with 11 bases between. The CDR3 is 13 amino acids. CDR3: CASSYLEFQPQHF. CDR3 coding DNA: TGTGCCAGCAGTTATCTGGAGTTCCAGCCCCAGCATTTT.

Only a few counts were recorded for this clonotype. The chain joins TRBV20-1 to TRBJ2-5, with 12 bases identical to TRBD2. There are 18 residues in the CDR3. Trimming cost V 0 bases and J 2 bases; bases outside gene matches: 10. The germline CDR1 and CDR2 sequences are DFQATT and SNEGSKA (reference sequence). The CDR3 here is CSARDLYETSGRQETQYF. CDR3 in DNA: TGCAGTGCTAGAGATCTTTACGAGACTAGCGGGAGACAAGAGACCCAGTACTTC.

As regards this clonotype: A much larger clonotype is one base distant, so this may be a read error. This rearrangement joins TRBV5-6 to TRBJ2-1; TRBD2 matches at 11 bases. Trimming took 4 bases from V and 5 from J; bases not matched to a gene: 2. Germline V CDR1 and CDR2: SGHDT, YYEEEE. This CDR3 spans 14 amino acids. This chain's CDR3 is CASSMGLADNEQFF. CDR3 sequence (DNA): TGTGCCAGCAGCATGGGACTAGCGGACAATGAGCAGTTCTTC.

The gene calls are TRBV5-1 and TRBJ2-1, with 13 bases aligning to TRBD2. The V gene's germline CDR1 is SGHRS and CDR2 YFSETQ. The CDR3 extends over 15 amino acids. Trimming removed 4 bases from V and 11 bases from J; junction bases left unmatched: 9. CDR3 DNA: TGCGCCAGCAGCGTCGGACTAGCGGGAGCGGGTCAGCAGTTCTTC. It translates to CASSVGLAGAGQQFF.

This clonotype has a handful of counts. The rearrangement links TRBV4-2 to TRBJ2-7; TRBD2 matches 14 bases. This CDR3 comprises 15 residues. Germline assignment: CDR1 LGHNA and CDR2 YNFKEQ. V dropped 0 bases and J dropped 6; count of bases not matched to a gene: 1. The CDR3 reads CASSQEGTSGSEQYF. The CDR3 DNA reads TGTGCCAGCAGCCAAGAGGGGACTAGCGGGAGCGAGCAGTACTTC.

This clonotype appeared a few times. The chain is built from TRBV11-2 and TRBJ1-3; TRBD1 aligns across 7 bases. V was clipped by 3 bases and J by 2 bases; unmatched bases: 4. This CDR3 comprises 15 residues. The V gene's germline CDR1 is SGHAT and CDR2 FQNNGV. CDR3 protein: CASSFRQGPGNTIYF. The CDR3 nucleotides read TGTGCCAGCAGCTTTAGACAGGGCCCTGGAAACACCATATATTTT.

This clonotype was seen only a few times. J is TRBJ2-1 and V is TRBV4-1; 9 bases line up with TRBD2. The CDR3 has 16 amino acids. CDR1 and CDR2 from the germline V gene are MGHRA and YSYEKL. Trimming cost V 3 bases and J 5 bases; bases outside gene matches: 8. The CDR3 DNA reads TGCGCCAGCAGCCAGGGGTGGCTAGCGGGGAACAATGAGCAGTTCTTC. As protein: CASSQGWLAGNNEQFF.

The table lists this clonotype with many counts. The J gene is TRBJ2-1, the V gene TRBV5-5; 7 bases line up with TRBD1. The CDR3 is 18 residues long. Trimming removed 0 bases from V and 7 bases from J; junction bases left unmatched: 16. Germline V gene lookup returns CDR1 SGHKS and CDR2 YYEKEE (reference sequence). The CDR3, as DNA: TGTGCCAGCAGCTTGGAGGGGGCCTTCAGGGGTGCCCCTAATGAGCAGTTCTTC. Translation: CASSLEGAFRGAPNEQFF.

The rearrangement links TRBV4-1 to TRBJ2-7, with TRBD2 identical over 13 bases. Germline CDR1 MGHRA, CDR2 YSYEKL. This CDR3 has 20 residues. V lost 4 bases, J lost 7 bases, and 22 bases stayed unmatched. CDR3 sequence (DNA): TGCGCCAGCAGCCCCTGGACTAGCGGGAGATTTAGGGGCCCTACGGGTGAGCAGTACTTC. This codes for CASSPWTSGRFRGPTGEQYF.

For the CDR3, the DNA is TGTGCCAGCAGGCGGGACAGCCCAGAGACCCAGTACTTC. Its translation is CASRRDSPETQYF. V and J are TRBV12-3 or TRBV12-4 and TRBJ2-5; perhaps TRBD1 as D (7 bases). V lost 6 bases and J 4 bases, leaving 12 bases between the germline ends. This CDR3 has 13 residues.

V is TRBV15 and J is TRBJ1-2; D gene ambiguous. Per germline, CDR1 LNHNV and CDR2 YYDKDF (reference sequence). The CDR3 covers 15 residues. V was cut by 0 bases and J by 4 bases, with 12 bases left in between. In DNA form, the CDR3 reads TGTGCCACCAGCAGAGAAGCCTCTGGGCTCTATGGCTACACCTTC. Translating it yields CATSREASGLYGYTF.

V usage is TRBV29-1 and J usage is TRBJ1-1, with 7 positions matching TRBD1. Germline-derived CDR1 and CDR2 are SQVTM and ANQGSEA. V was clipped by 7 bases and J by 0 bases; unmatched bases: 17. The CDR3 covers 17 residues. The CDR3 is CSARRYRDSLMNTEAFF. The CDR3 coding sequence is TGCAGCGCGAGACGATACCGGGACAGCCTCATGAACACTGAAGCTTTCTTT.

In its sample, this clonotype was seen once. The V gene is TRBV20-1, the J gene TRBJ2-1; D perhaps matches TRBD2 (5 bases). V dropped 3 bases and J dropped 2 bases, with 17 bases sitting between them. CDR3 size: 16 residues. The V gene's germline CDR1 is DFQATT and CDR2 SNEGSKA (reference sequence). The CDR3 region is CSARLGVSPAYNEQFF. The CDR3 nucleotides read TGCAGTGCTAGGCTCGGGGTCAGTCCAGCCTACAATGAGCAGTTCTTC.

The genes are TRBV20-1 and TRBJ2-3, with 10 bases identical to TRBD1. The CDR3 loop spans 14 amino acids. Germline CDR1 reads DFQATT; CDR2 reads SNEGSKA (reference sequence). Trimming at V came to 6 bases and at J to 3 bases, leaving 6 bases not matched to a gene. The DNA of the CDR3 is TGCAGTGCCCGACAGGGGGCGCGGACAGATACGCAGTATTTT. It yields the protein CSARQGARTDTQYF.

This clonotype occurred many times. The J gene is TRBJ2-5, the V gene TRBV4-2; D is possibly TRBD2 (5 bases). This CDR3 comprises 15 residues. The germline V gene encodes CDR1 LGHNA and CDR2 YNFKEQ. The V gene lost 1 base and the J gene lost 1 base, with 10 bases spanning the gap. In nucleotides, the CDR3 is TGTGCCAGCAGCCAAGCATCGGGATTCCAAGAGACCCAGTACTTC. Translating it yields CASSQASGFQETQYF.

This clonotype occurred a few times. The V and J genes are TRBV11-2 and TRBJ1-1, with D maybe TRBD1 (5 bases). V was pared by 8 bases and J by 0 bases, with 10 bases between. Germline V lookup: CDR1 SGHAT, CDR2 FQNNGV. The CDR3 spans 13 residues. The CDR3 sequence is CASAGRLNTEAFF. The CDR3 coding sequence is TGTGCCAGCGCGGGACGGCTGAACACTGAAGCTTTCTTT.